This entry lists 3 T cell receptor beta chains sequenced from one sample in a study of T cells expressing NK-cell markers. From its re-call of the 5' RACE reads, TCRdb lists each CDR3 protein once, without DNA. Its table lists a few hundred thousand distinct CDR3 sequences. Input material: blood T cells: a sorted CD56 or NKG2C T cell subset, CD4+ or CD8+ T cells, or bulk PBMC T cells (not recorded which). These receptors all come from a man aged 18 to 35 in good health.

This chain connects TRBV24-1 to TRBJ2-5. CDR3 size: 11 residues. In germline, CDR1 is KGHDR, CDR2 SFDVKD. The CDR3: CATSSDETQYF.

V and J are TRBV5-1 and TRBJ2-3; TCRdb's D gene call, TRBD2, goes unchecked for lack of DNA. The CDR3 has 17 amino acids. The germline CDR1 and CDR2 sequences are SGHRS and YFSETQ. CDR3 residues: CASSSSSGRAGTDTQYF.

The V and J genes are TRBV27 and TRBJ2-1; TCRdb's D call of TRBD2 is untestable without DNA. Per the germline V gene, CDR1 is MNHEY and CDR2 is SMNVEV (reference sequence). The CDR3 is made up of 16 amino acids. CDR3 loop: CASRASSGSALAEQFF.